A single sample gave rise to the 29 T cell receptor beta chains below, sequenced in a study of shared clonotypes between healthy human individuals. Assay: immunoSEQ multiplex PCR; the TCRdb copy retains only in-frame clones and omits some. This sample has a few hundred thousand clones, with 97% found just once. What was sequenced was naive CD4+ T cells sorted from blood. Subset given: CD45RA+ positively selected. The origin of the receptors is a woman aged 25 to 39 in good health.

A single count supports this clone. The chain carries TRBV27 and TRBJ2-7, with D possibly matching TRBD1 (7 bases). Per the germline V gene, CDR1 is MNHEY and CDR2 is SMNVEV (reference sequence). V was cut by 2 bases and J by 3 bases, with 11 bases left in between. The length of the CDR3 is 14 residues. The CDR3 DNA follows: TGTGCCAGCAGTTTACAGGGGGGATTCTACGAGCAGTACTTC. Amino acid sequence: CASSLQGGFYEQYF.

CDR3 nucleotide sequence: TGCGCCAGCAACCCCTCGTGGGGTGGCGTTATCTACGAGCAGTACTTC. The encoded protein is CASNPSWGGVIYEQYF. V usage is TRBV10-2 and J usage is TRBJ2-7; D gene uncertain. Germline V gene lookup returns CDR1 WSHSY and CDR2 SAAADI. With 7 bases removed from V and 3 bases from J, the gap between germline ends came to 22 bases. The length of the CDR3 is 16 residues.

J is TRBJ2-3 and V is TRBV19; 9 bases align to TRBD2. Looked up from germline, CDR1 is LNHDA and CDR2 is SQIVND (reference sequence). With V trimmed by 2 bases and J by 1 base, 10 bases remained unmatched. The CDR3 has 18 residues. The CDR3 DNA sequence: TGTGCCAGTAGTATACAGGCGGGAGGGCCACCGGGCACAGATACGCAGTATTTT. It specifies CASSIQAGGPPGTDTQYF.

The chain joins TRBV27 to TRBJ2-1; D is uncertain. The CDR3 has 11 amino acids. CDR1 and CDR2 from the germline V gene are MNHEY and SMNVEV (reference sequence). The ends were cut back, 5 bases at V and 5 bases at J, with 4 bases in the middle. The CDR3 sequence: CASSRNNEQFF. CDR3 bases: TGTGCCAGCAGTCGCAACAATGAGCAGTTCTTC.

The rearrangement uses TRBV27 and TRBJ2-5; 10 nucleotides match TRBD2. Germline V gives CDR1 MNHEY, CDR2 SMNVEV (reference sequence). V dropped 8 bases and J dropped 4; count of bases not matched to a gene: 22. CDR3 length: 19 amino acids. The CDR3 reads CASRGTGWPSGRRGETQYF. CDR3 nucleotides: TGTGCCAGCCGAGGGACCGGGTGGCCTAGCGGGAGAAGGGGAGAGACCCAGTACTTC.

This chain links TRBV5-4 with TRBJ1-1, with no clear D. Germline V gene data show CDR1 as SGHNT and CDR2 as YYREEE (reference sequence). V lost 2 bases to trimming and J lost 6 bases, with 20 bases between them. The CDR3 has 16 amino acids. CDR3 DNA sequence: TGTGCCAGCAGCTTTTTGCCCCCAAGGCGGGTCGCTGAAGCTTTCTTT. Translated, it gives CASSFLPPRRVAEAFF.

J is TRBJ1-5 and V is TRBV18; the D gene is possibly TRBD1 (5 bases). CDR3 size: 15 residues. The V gene lost 3 bases and the J gene lost 9 bases, with 18 bases spanning the gap. Germline V gene sequence: CDR1 KGHSH, CDR2 LQKENI. Here the CDR3 DNA reads TGTGCCAGCTCACCGACGGACACCTCTTCGGGGCCCCAGCATTTT. Translating gives CASSPTDTSSGPQHF.

The chain uses TRBV20-1 and TRBJ2-5; TRBD2 might be the D (5 bases). The CDR3 is 10 residues long. V lost 7 bases to trimming and J lost 6 bases, with 9 bases between them. The V gene's germline CDR1 is DFQATT and CDR2 SNEGSKA (reference sequence). The CDR3 nucleotides read TGCAGTGGGCTAGCAAAGACCCAGTACTTC. Its translation is CSGLAKTQYF.

J is TRBJ2-7 and V is TRBV28; TRBD1 matches at 8 bases. The V and J ends lost 7 bases and 5 bases, in that order; junction bases with no gene match: 10. Looked up from germline, CDR1 is MDHEN and CDR2 is SYDVKM. The CDR3 has 14 amino acids. The CDR3 DNA sequence: TGTGCCAGCAACTCGGGCAGGGGGCAGAACGAGCAGTACTTC. Its protein product is CASNSGRGQNEQYF.

The V call is TRBV19, the J call TRBJ2-2; either TRBD1 or TRBD2 may fit D (5 bases each). The CDR3 loop spans 14 amino acids. Germline loops: CDR1 LNHDA, CDR2 SQIVND (reference sequence). The V gene lost 3 bases and the J gene lost 4 bases, with 9 bases spanning the gap. The CDR3 loop reads CASSIVGTTGELFF. In DNA form, the CDR3 reads TGTGCCAGTAGTATCGTGGGGACCACCGGGGAGCTGTTTTTT.

V usage is TRBV27 and J usage is TRBJ2-7; maybe TRBD1 (6 bases). The CDR3 has 13 amino acids. Germline lookup yields CDR1 MNHEY and CDR2 SMNVEV (reference sequence). V was pared by 5 bases and J by 3 bases, with 11 bases between. CDR3: CASSARGFYEQYF. CDR3 nucleotides: TGTGCCAGCAGTGCCAGGGGATTCTACGAGCAGTACTTC.

The chain is built from TRBV19 and TRBJ2-3; TRBD2 matches 8 bases. CDR3 size: 15 residues. The germline V gene encodes CDR1 LNHDA and CDR2 SQIVND (reference sequence). V was clipped by 3 bases and J by 6 bases; unmatched bases: 8. The CDR3 DNA is TGTGCCAGTAGTATTTCATTAGCGGGACGGGATACGCAGTATTTT. Its protein is CASSISLAGRDTQYF.

V gene TRBV28 combines with J gene TRBJ1-2; D unclear. CDR3 length equals 13 residues. CDR1 is MDHEN, CDR2 SYDVKM, per germline. With 6 bases removed from V and 5 bases from J, the gap between germline ends came to 13 bases. This chain's CDR3 is CASRSGQAYGYTF. In nucleotides, the CDR3 is TGTGCCAGCAGGTCCGGGCAAGCTTATGGCTACACCTTC.

This sequence joins TRBV10-2 and TRBJ2-7; 13 bases fit TRBD2. With V trimmed by 5 bases and J by 2 bases, 6 bases remained unmatched. Per germline, CDR1 WSHSY and CDR2 SAAADI. This CDR3 spans 16 amino acids. CDR3 loop: CASSHKLAGGPYEQYF. The DNA for the CDR3 is TGCGCCAGCAGTCACAAACTAGCGGGAGGGCCCTACGAGCAGTACTTC.

This clone was observed once. The rearrangement joins TRBV9 to TRBJ2-3; 10 bases map to TRBD2. This CDR3 has 15 amino acids. The germline gives CDR1 SGDLS, CDR2 YYNGEE. Germline trimming cut 4 bases from V and 4 bases from J; bases unmatched to any gene: 6. The CDR3 sequence: CASSLAGGTADTQYF. CDR3 in DNA: TGTGCCAGCAGCTTAGCGGGAGGTACGGCAGATACGCAGTATTTT.

V and J are TRBV6-5 and TRBJ2-2; D not resolved. The V gene lost 2 bases and the J gene lost 2 bases, with 3 bases spanning the gap. The CDR3 is 13 amino acids. Germline loops: CDR1 MNHEY, CDR2 SVGAGI. CDR3 sequence (DNA): TGTGCCAGCAGTTACCTAAACACCGGGGAGCTGTTTTTT. This translates into CASSYLNTGELFF.

This chain uses TRBV28 with TRBJ2-7; unclear D gene. Trimming removed 4 bases at V and 0 bases at J, with 16 bases between. This CDR3 region has 16 residues. Germline loops: CDR1 MDHEN, CDR2 SYDVKM. The CDR3 DNA reads TGTGCCAGCAGTTCCCCCACCCTCCGGAGCTCCTACGAGCAGTACTTC. Its protein is CASSSPTLRSSYEQYF. The variable domain in full, completed from reference TRBV28 and TRBJ2-7, reads DVKVTQSSRYLVKRTGEKVFLECVQDMDHENMFWYRQDPGLGLRLIYFSYDVKMKEKGDIPEGYSVSREKKERFSLILESASTNQTSMYLCASSSPTLRSSYEQYFGPGTRLTVT.

The rearrangement uses TRBV5-1 and TRBJ2-2, with TRBD1 identical over 12 bases. V shed 6 bases, J shed 4 bases, and the junction held 10 bases outside the gene matches. The CDR3 is 17 residues long. The germline CDR1 and CDR2 sequences are SGHRS and YFSETQ. In DNA, the CDR3 is TGCGCCAGCACCTTCCCTCCGGGACAGGGGGCCACCGGGGAGCTGTTTTTT. Amino acid sequence: CASTFPPGQGATGELFF.

The gene calls are TRBV19 and TRBJ2-1, with D possibly being TRBD2 (6 bases). The CDR3 covers 14 residues. V dropped 8 bases and J dropped 0 bases, with 11 bases sitting between them. Germline V lookup: CDR1 LNHDA, CDR2 SQIVND (reference sequence). The CDR3: CASRSAGSYNEQFF. The CDR3 nucleotides are TGTGCCAGTCGCTCAGCGGGCTCCTACAATGAGCAGTTCTTC.

The genes are TRBV7-2 and TRBJ2-7; either TRBD1 or TRBD2 may fit D (6 bases each). V lost 9 bases to trimming and J lost 5 bases, with 14 bases between them. Germline CDR1 reads SGHTA; CDR2 reads FQGNSA. This CDR3 region has 12 residues. Here the CDR3 reads CASLVGGHEQYF. Written as DNA, the CDR3 is TGTGCCAGTCTGGTGGGGGGCCACGAGCAGTACTTC.

The V gene is TRBV2, the J gene TRBJ2-5; 10 nucleotides match TRBD2. Germline lookup yields CDR1 SNHLY and CDR2 FYNNEI. With V trimmed by 6 bases and J by 5 bases, 9 bases remained unmatched. The CDR3 is 15 residues long. The CDR3: CASRKAGGGSETQYF. In nucleotides, the CDR3 is TGTGCCAGCAGAAAAGCGGGAGGGGGTTCGGAGACCCAGTACTTC.

This chain uses TRBV6-1 with TRBJ2-2; D remains unclear. Trimming shortened V by 8 bases and J by 4 bases, and 17 bases separated the two germline ends. CDR3 size: 15 residues. CDR1 and CDR2 from the germline V gene are MNHNS and SASEGT. As DNA, the CDR3 is TGTGCCAGCTGGGAAGGACCGCCGGTCACCGGGGAGCTGTTTTTT. Its translation is CASWEGPPVTGELFF.

This clone was seen only a few times. The sample holds other DNA sequences that translate to the same CDR3. CDR3 amino acids: CASSPLEQETQYF. CDR3 bases: TGTGCCAGCTCACCATTAGAACAAGAGACCCAGTACTTC. The V call is TRBV18, the J call TRBJ2-5; D is unresolved. The V and J ends lost 2 bases and 2 bases respectively, with 6 bases between them. Germline V gene sequence: CDR1 KGHSH, CDR2 LQKENI. The CDR3 is 13 amino acids.

This chain links TRBV28 with TRBJ2-7; D may be TRBD2 (6 bases). Trimming pared 3 bases from V and 1 base from J, leaving 28 bases between. Germline CDR1 reads MDHEN; CDR2 reads SYDVKM. This CDR3 has 20 amino acids. DNA for the CDR3: TGTGCCAGCAGTTTGGAGTCAACCTTCAGGATCCGTAGCGGATCCTACGAGCAGTACTTC. The encoded protein is CASSLESTFRIRSGSYEQYF.

This sequence joins TRBV28 and TRBJ2-3; D is ambiguous. CDR3 length: 12 residues. In germline, CDR1 is MDHEN, CDR2 SYDVKM. With 4 bases removed from V and 5 bases from J, the gap between germline ends came to 7 bases. CDR3 DNA sequence: TGTGCCAGCAGTTCTTACAGAGATACGCAGTATTTT. This gives the protein CASSSYRDTQYF.

The chain uses TRBV5-6 and TRBJ1-2, with D perhaps TRBD1 (5 bases). The V gene's germline CDR1 is SGHDT and CDR2 YYEEEE. Trimming took 2 bases from V and 0 from J, leaving 20 bases between them. The CDR3 extends over 18 amino acids. CDR3 residues: CASSLKQARQKANYGYTF. In nucleotides, the CDR3 is TGTGCCAGCAGCTTAAAACAGGCGCGCCAAAAAGCTAACTATGGCTACACCTTC.

This chain connects TRBV11-3 to TRBJ1-1; tentatively, D is TRBD1 (5 bases). This CDR3 region has 15 residues. Germline CDR1 and CDR2: SGHNT and YENEEA. Trimming pared 4 bases from V and 0 bases from J, leaving 12 bases between. This CDR3 is CASSSYGGMNTEAFF. CDR3 sequence (DNA): TGTGCCAGCAGCTCATACGGGGGTATGAACACTGAAGCTTTCTTT.

The chain carries TRBV25-1 and TRBJ2-7, with 9 bases fitting TRBD2. Trimming removed 4 bases from V and 5 bases from J; junction bases left unmatched: 12. Germline CDR1 reads MGHDK; CDR2 reads SYGVNS. This CDR3 spans 16 amino acids. The CDR3: CASSGPLAGRRHEQYF. The CDR3 coding sequence is TGTGCCAGCAGTGGTCCTCTAGCGGGGAGACGCCACGAGCAGTACTTC.

The chain has TRBV11-3 and TRBJ1-1, with TRBD1 matching over 7 bases. Germline CDR1 and CDR2: SGHNT and YENEEA. There are 16 residues in the CDR3. The J segment lost 5 bases and the V segment lost 5 bases, leaving 14 bases of the junction unmatched. The CDR3 bases are TGTGCCAGCAGCCTCGGGGAGGGCAGGGGGAGAACTGAAGCTTTCTTT. Protein product: CASSLGEGRGRTEAFF.